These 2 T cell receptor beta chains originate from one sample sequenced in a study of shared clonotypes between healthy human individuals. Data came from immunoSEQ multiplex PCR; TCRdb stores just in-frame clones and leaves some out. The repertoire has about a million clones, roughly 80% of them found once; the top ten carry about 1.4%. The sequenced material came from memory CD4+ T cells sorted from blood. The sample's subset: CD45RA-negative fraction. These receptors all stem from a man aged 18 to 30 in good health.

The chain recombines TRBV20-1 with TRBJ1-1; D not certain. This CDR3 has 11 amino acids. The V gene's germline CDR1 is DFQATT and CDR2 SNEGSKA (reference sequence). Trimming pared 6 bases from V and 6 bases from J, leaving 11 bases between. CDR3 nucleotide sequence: TGCAGTGCCCCGGGTACCCCTGAAGCTTTCTTT. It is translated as CSAPGTPEAFF.

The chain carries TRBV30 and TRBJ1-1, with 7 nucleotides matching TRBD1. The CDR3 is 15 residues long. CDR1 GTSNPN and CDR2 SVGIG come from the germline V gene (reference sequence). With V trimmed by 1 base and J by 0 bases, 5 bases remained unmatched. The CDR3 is CAWSGDRLLNTEAFF. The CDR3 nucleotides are TGTGCCTGGAGTGGGGACAGATTGTTGAACACTGAAGCTTTCTTT.